Below, one T cell receptor (beta chain) is given with its context. Its specificity is unknown. Noted time point: week 23, last vaccination. Topical imiquimod was applied with each vaccine dose, which held 300 ug of mutant IDH1 20-mer peptide. Donor tumors were new WHO grade 3 or 4 IDH1-mutant, ATRX-lost astrocytomas. V was pared by 6 bases and J by 10 bases, with 15 bases between. This CDR3 spans 12 amino acids. CDR1 and CDR2 from the germline V gene are MNHNS and SASEGT. The source of the sample is a study of a mutant IDH1 vaccine in newly diagnosed glioma. For the study at large: Weeks 1, 3, 5, 7, 11, 15, 19 and 23 were when patients received their eight vaccinations. With temozolomide cycles, or 4-6 weeks after radiotherapy alone, vaccination was started. The sex distribution of treated patients was around 60% male and around 38% female, with a mean age of 40.4 years.

Clones were read by immunoSEQ multiplex PCR, and TCRdb kept only the in-frame ones, dropping some. The table records tens of thousands of clones, 80% of them present only once. V usage is TRBV6-1 and J usage is TRBJ1-1; D remains unclear. The sequence came from a man aged 40-49 years with glioma. The sample in question was PBMCs, obtained from a glioma patient whose treatment included an IDH1 peptide vaccine. The CDR3 loop reads CASRGFGGLAFF. Written as DNA, the CDR3 is TGTGCCAGCAGAGGGTTCGGTGGATTAGCTTTCTTT.